The T cell receptor (beta chain) under discussion was sequenced for a study of blood T cells in healthy people across ages. For the second PCR, which ran for about 7 to 11 cycles, a sample-barcoded 5' primer and a J-beta primer mix were used. TCRdb passed the 5' RACE reads through MiXCR, listing each CDR3 protein once. This sample has approximately 800,000 distinct CDR3 sequences, with 20% to 30% found just once. The same sample was also studied in work on T cells of mothers and their children. This second study notes: Detection yielded no persistent microchimeric T cell clones.

Specimen: blood. This receptor was identified in a boy aged 10-17 years in good health.

CDR3 sequence: CASIKRGVAYEQYF. CDR3 in DNA: TGTGCCAGCATCAAGAGGGGGGTCGCCTACGAGCAGTACTTC. This chain uses TRBV28 with TRBJ2-7; either TRBD1 or TRBD2 may fit D (6 bases each). V was trimmed by 7 bases and J by 2 bases, leaving 15 bases between them. CDR1 MDHEN and CDR2 SYDVKM come from the germline V gene. The CDR3 length is 14 residues.